This TCR beta chain appears in the sequencing data of a study of blood T cell repertoires in COVID-19. Study in general: Samples taken during acute and convalescent COVID-19 were collected in the United States, Italy and Spain. Sources were T cells, B-cell-depleted T cells, or PBMCs; the material itself was cDNA or gDNA.

Germline V lookup: CDR1 SGDLS, CDR2 YYNGEE. The CDR3 extends over 15 amino acids. Trimming stripped 0 bases from V and 7 bases from J, with 14 bases between. In the original analysis: Reference gene primer amplification yielded estimated nucleated cell counts. This table comes from immunoSEQ multiplex PCR, and its TCRdb copy is limited to in-frame clones, with some not included. V, J and clone size were drawn from that table, and D and trimming were deduced from the DNA. Of about 320,000 clones listed, more than 80% were seen once; the top ten hold 5% to 7%. What was sequenced was peripheral blood. The TCR comes from a man between 18 and 35 years old who had recovered from COVID-19. J is TRBJ2-1 and V is TRBV9; maybe TRBD2 (5 bases). The CDR3 sequence is CASSVEPDLPNEQFF. CDR3 DNA sequence: TGTGCCAGCAGCGTAGAGCCGGACTTACCTAATGAGCAGTTCTTC.